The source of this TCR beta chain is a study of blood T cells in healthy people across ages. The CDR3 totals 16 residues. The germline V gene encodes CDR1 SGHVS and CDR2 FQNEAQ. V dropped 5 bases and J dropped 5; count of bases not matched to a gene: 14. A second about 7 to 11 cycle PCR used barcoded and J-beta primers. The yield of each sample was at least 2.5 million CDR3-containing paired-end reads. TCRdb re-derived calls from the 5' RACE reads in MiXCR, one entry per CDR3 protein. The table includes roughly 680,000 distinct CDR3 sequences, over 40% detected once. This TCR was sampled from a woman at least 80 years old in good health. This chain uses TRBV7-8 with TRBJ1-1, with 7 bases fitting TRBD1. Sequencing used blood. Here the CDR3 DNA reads TGTGCCAGCAGCCCTAAAACAGGGGCGGGCGGGACTGAAGCTTTCTTT. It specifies CASSPKTGAGGTEAFF. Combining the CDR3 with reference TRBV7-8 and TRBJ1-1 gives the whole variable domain GAGVSQSPRYKVAKRGQDVALRCDPISGHVSLFWYQQALGQGPEFLTYFQNEAQLDKSGLPSDRFFAERPEGSVSTLKIQRTQQEDSAVYLCASSPKTGAGGTEAFFGQGTRLTVV.